The entry below gives a single T cell receptor beta chain sequence along with its context. The data were produced by immunoSEQ multiplex PCR, yet TCRdb's version contains in-frame clones alone and is incomplete. The sample has about 160,000 clones, approximately 90% seen once. This sample is part of a study of blood T cell repertoires in COVID-19. Overall study context: Acute and convalescent COVID-19 specimens originated in the United States, Italy and Spain. PBMCs, B-cell-depleted T cells, or T cells were the source of the cDNA or gDNA that made up the material.

Trimming pared 7 bases from V and 3 bases from J, leaving 10 bases between. Germline values: CDR1 SGHRS, CDR2 YFSETQ. CDR3 length equals 13 residues. This TCR was recovered from a man between 18 and 35 years old with acute or convalescent COVID-19. The chain carries TRBV5-1 and TRBJ1-4; D remains ambiguous. Sequenced material: peripheral blood. CDR3 in amino acids: CASGYSSNEKLFF. DNA of the CDR3: TGCGCCAGCGGATACAGTTCTAATGAAAAACTGTTTTTT. Combining the CDR3 with reference TRBV5-1 and TRBJ1-4 gives the whole variable domain KAGVTQTPRYLIKTRGQQVTLSCSPISGHRSVSWYQQTPGQGLQFLFEYFSETQRNKGNFPGRFSGRQFSNSRSEMNVSTLELGDSALYLCASGYSSNEKLFFGSGTQLSVL.